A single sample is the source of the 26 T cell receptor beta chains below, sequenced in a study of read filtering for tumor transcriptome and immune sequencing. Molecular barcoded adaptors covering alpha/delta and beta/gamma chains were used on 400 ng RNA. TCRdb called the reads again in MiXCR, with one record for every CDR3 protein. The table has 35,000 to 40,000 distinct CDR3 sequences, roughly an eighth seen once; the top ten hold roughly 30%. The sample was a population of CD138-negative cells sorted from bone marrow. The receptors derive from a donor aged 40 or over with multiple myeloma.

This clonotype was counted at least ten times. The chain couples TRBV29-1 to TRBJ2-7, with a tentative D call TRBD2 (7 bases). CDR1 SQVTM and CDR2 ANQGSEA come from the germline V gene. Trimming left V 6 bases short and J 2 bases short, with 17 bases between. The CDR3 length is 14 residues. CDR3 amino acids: CSVYLADSAYEQYF. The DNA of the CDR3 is TGCAGCGTCTATCTAGCGGACAGCGCCTACGAGCAGTACTTC.

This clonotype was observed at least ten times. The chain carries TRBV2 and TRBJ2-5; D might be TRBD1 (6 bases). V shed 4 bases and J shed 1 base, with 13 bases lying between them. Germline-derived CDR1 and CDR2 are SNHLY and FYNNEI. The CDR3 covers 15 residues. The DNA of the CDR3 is TGTGCCAGCAGTGTGTACGGGACAACCCAAGAGACCCAGTACTTC. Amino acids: CASSVYGTTQETQYF. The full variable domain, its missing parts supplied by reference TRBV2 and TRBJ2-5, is EPEVTQTPSHQVTQMGQEVILRCVPISNHLYFYWYRQILGQKVEFLVSFYNNEISEKSEIFDDQFSVERPDGSNFTLKIRSTKLEDSAMYFCASSVYGTTQETQYFGPGTRLLVL.

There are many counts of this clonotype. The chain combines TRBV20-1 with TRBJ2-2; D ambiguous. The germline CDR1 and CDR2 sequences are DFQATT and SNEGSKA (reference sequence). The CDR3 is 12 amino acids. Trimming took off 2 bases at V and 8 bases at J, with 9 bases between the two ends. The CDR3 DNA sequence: TGCAGTGCTAGACCTGCAACAGGGGAGCTGTTTTTT. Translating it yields CSARPATGELFF.

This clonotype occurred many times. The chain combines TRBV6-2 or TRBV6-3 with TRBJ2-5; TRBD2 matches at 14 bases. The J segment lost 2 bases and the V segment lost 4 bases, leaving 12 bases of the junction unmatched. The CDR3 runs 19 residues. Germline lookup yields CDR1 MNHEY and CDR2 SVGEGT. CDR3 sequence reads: CASSWRSRLAGGRQETQYF. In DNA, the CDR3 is TGTGCCAGCAGTTGGCGATCCCGACTAGCGGGAGGGAGGCAAGAGACCCAGTACTTC.

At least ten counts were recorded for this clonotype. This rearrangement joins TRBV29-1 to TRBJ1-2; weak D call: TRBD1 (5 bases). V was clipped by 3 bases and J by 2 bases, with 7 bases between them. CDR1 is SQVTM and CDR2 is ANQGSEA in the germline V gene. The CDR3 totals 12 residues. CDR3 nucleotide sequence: TGCAGCGTTGAGACAGACAACTATGGCTACACCTTC. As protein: CSVETDNYGYTF.

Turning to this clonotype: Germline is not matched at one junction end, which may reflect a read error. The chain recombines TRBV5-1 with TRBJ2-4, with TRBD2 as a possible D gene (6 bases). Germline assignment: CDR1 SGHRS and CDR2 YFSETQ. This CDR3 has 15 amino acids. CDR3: CAGSTSRRERDIQYF. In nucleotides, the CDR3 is TGCGCCGGCAGCACCTCCCGACGGGAGAGAGACATTCAGTACTTC.

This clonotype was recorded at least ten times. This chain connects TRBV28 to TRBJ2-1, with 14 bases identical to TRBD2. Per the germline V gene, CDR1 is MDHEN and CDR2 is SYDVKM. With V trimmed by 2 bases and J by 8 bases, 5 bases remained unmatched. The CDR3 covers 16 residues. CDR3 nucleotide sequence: TGTGCCAGCAGTTTAGCCGGGACTAGCGGGAGAGATGAGCAGTTCTTC. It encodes CASSLAGTSGRDEQFF.

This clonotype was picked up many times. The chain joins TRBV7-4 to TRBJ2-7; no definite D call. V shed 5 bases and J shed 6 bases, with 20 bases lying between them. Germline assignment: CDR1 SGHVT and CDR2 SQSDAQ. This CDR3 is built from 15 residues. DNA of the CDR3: TGTGCCAGCAGCCGGGCCGTGCGGCAGGTCAGCGAGCAGTACTTC. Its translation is CASSRAVRQVSEQYF.

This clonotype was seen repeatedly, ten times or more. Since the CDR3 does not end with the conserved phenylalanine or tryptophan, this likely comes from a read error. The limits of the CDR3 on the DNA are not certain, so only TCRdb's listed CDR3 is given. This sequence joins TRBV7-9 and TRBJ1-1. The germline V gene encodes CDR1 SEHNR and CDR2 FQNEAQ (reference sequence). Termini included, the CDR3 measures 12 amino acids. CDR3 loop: CASSYGETVPES.

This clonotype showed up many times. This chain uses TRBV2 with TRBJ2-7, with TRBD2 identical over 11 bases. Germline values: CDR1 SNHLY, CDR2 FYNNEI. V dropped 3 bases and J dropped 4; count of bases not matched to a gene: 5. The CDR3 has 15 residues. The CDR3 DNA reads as TGTGCCAGCAGTGAGGGAACTAGCGGGAGTTACGAGCAGTACTTC. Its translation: CASSEGTSGSYEQYF. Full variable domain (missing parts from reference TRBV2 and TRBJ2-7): EPEVTQTPSHQVTQMGQEVILRCVPISNHLYFYWYRQILGQKVEFLVSFYNNEISEKSEIFDDQFSVERPDGSNFTLKIRSTKLEDSAMYFCASSEGTSGSYEQYFGPGTRLTVT.

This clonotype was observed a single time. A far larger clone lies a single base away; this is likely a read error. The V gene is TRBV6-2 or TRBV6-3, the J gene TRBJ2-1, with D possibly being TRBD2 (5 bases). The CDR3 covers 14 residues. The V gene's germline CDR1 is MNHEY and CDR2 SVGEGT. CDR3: CASSEGGEWNELFF. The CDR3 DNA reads TGTGCCAGCAGTGAGGGTGGGGAATGGAATGAGCTGTTCTTC.

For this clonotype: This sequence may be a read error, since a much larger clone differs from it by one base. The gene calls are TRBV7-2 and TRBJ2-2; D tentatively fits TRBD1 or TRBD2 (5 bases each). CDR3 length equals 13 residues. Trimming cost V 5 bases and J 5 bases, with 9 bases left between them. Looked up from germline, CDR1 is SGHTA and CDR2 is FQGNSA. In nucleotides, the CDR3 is TGTGCCAGCAGCCAGGGAGAGACCGGGGAGCTGTTTTTT. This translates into CASSQGETGELFF. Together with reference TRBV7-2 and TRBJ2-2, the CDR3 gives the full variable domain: GAGVSQSPSNKVTEKGKDVELRCDPISGHTALYWYRQSLGQGLEFLIYFQGNSAPDKSGLPSDRFSAERTGGSVSTLTIQRTQQEDSAVYLCASSQGETGELFFGEGSRLTVL.

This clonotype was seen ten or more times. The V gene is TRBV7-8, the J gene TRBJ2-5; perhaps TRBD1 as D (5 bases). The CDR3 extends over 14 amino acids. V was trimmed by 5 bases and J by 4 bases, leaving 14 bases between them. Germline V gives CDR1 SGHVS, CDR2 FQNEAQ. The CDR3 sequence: CASSPQGDGETQYF. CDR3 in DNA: TGTGCCAGCAGCCCCCAAGGGGATGGAGAGACCCAGTACTTC.

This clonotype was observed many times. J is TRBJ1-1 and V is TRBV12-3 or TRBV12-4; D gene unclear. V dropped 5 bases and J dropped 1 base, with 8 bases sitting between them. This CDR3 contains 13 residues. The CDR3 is CASSPRQNTEAFF. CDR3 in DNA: TGTGCCAGCAGTCCCCGACAGAACACTGAAGCTTTCTTT.

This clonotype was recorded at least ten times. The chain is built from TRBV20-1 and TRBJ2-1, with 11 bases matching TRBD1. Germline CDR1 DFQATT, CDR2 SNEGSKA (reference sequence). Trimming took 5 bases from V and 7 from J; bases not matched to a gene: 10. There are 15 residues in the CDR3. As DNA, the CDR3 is TGCAGTGCTGCCCACCGGGACAGGGGGTATAATGAGCAGTTCTTC. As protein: CSAAHRDRGYNEQFF.

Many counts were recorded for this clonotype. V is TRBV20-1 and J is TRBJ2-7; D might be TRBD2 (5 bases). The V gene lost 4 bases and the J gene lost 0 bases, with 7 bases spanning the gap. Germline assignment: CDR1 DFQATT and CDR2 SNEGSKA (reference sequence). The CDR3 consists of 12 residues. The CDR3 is CSAKTNSYEQYF. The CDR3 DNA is TGCAGTGCTAAGACTAACTCCTACGAGCAGTACTTC.

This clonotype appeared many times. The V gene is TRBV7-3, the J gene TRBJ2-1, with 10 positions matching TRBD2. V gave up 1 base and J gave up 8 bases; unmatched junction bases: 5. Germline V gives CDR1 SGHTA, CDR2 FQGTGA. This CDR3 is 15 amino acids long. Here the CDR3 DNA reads TGTGCCAGCAGCTTAAAGGCTAGCGGGAGCCATGAGCAGTTCTTC. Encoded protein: CASSLKASGSHEQFF.

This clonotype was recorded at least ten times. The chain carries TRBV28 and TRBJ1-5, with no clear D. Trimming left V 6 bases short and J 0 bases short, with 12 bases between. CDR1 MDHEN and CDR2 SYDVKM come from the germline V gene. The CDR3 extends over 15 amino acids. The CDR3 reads CASSVGRTSNQPQHF. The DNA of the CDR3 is TGTGCCAGCAGCGTCGGACGGACTAGCAATCAGCCCCAGCATTTT.

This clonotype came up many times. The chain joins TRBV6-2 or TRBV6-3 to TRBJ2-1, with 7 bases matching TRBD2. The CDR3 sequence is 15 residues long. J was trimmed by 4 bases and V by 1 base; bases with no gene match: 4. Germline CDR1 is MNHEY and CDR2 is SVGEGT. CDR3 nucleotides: TGTGCCAGCAGTTACTACACTAGCGCGTACAATGAGCAGTTCTTC. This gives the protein CASSYYTSAYNEQFF.

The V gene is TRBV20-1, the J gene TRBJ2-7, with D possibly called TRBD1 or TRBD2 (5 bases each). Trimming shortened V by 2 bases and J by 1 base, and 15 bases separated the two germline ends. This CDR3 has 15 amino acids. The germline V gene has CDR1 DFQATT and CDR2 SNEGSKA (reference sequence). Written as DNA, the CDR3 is TGCAGTGCTAGATCTGTAGGGACGGGTTCCTACGAGCAGTACTTC. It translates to CSARSVGTGSYEQYF.

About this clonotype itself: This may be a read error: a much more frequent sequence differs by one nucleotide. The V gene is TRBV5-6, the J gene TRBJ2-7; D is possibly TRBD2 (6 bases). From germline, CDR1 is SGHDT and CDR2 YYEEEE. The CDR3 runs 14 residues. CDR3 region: CTSRPEGRTNEQYF. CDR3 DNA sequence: TGTACCAGCAGGCCGGAGGGCCGTACCAACGAGCAGTACTTC.

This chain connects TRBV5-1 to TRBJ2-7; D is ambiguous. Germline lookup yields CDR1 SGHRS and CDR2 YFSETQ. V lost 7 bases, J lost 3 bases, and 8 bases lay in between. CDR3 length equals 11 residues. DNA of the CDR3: TGCGCCAGCCTGGCGCGCTACGAGCAGTACTTC. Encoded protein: CASLARYEQYF.

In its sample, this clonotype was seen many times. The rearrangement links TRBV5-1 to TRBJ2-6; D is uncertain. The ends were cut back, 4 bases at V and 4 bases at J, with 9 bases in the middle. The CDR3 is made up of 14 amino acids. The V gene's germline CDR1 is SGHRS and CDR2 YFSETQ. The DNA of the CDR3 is TGCGCCAGCAGCCCCCGCTTAGGGGCCAACGTCCTGACTTTC. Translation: CASSPRLGANVLTF.

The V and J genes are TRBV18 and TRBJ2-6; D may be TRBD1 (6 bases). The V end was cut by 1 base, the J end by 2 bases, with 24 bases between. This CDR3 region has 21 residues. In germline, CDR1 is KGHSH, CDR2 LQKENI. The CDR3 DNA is TGTGCCAGCTCACCACTTGGAGCTAGAAGACAGGCTATACCTGGGGCCAACGTCCTGACTTTC. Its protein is CASSPLGARRQAIPGANVLTF.

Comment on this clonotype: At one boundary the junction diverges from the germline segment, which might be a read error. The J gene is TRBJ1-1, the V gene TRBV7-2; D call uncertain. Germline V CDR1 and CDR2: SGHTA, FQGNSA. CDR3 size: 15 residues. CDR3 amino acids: CASSLVGSQNTDAFF. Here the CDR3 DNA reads TGTGCCAGCAGCTTAGTTGGCAGCCAGAACACTGACGCTTTCTTT. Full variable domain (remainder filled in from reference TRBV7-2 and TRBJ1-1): GAGVSQSPSNKVTEKGKDVELRCDPISGHTALYWYRQSLGQGLEFLIYFQGNSAPDKSGLPSDRFSAERTGGSVSTLTIQRTQQEDSAVYLCASSLVGSQNTDAFFGQGTRLTVV.

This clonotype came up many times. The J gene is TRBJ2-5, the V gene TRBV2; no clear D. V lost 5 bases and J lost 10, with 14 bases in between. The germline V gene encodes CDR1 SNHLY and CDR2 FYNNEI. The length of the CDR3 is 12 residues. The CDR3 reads CASSRAGGGQYF. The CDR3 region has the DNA TGTGCCAGCAGTAGGGCTGGCGGTGGCCAGTACTTC.